The 11 T cell receptor beta chains below were found in one sample sequenced in a study of cytomegalovirus exposure and HLA in healthy donors. 60 Vbeta and 13 Jbeta primers were used in PCR. Profiling relied on immunoSEQ multiplex PCR, and the TCRdb table lists in-frame clones only, not all of them. The profile covers 55,000 to 80,000 clones, with 85% appearing a single time and around 10% taken by the ten largest. The specimen was PBMCs. Receptors originate from a female donor in good health and CMV-seronegative.

V usage is TRBV5-8 and J usage is TRBJ2-5; 11 bases are shared with TRBD2. TRBJ2-7 matches the DNA end more closely, so the J call is doubtful. Per germline, CDR1 SGHTS and CDR2 YDEGEE. The length of the CDR3 is 16 residues. CDR3 region: CASSFRLAGQAYEQYF. As DNA, the CDR3 is TGTGCCAGCAGCTTTAGACTAGCGGGACAGGCCTACGAGCAGTACTTC.

This clone was seen only once. The chain links TRBV4-1 to TRBJ2-5; the match to TRBD2 covers 12 bases. The CDR3 length is 16 residues. V trimming: 5 bases; J trimming: 3 bases; junction bases outside the gene matches: 7. From germline, CDR1 is MGHRA and CDR2 YSYEKL. The CDR3 loop reads CASSSSWTSGKETQYF. CDR3 sequence (DNA): TGCGCCAGCAGCTCTTCCTGGACTAGCGGGAAAGAGACCCAGTACTTC.

This clone was observed a few times. This chain links TRBV4-3 with TRBJ2-1; 9 nucleotides line up with TRBD2. Looked up from germline, CDR1 is LGHNA and CDR2 is YSLEER. The CDR3 is 18 amino acids. J was trimmed by 9 bases and V by 1 base; bases with no gene match: 16. CDR3 amino acids: CASSQAVGVRAGGGEQFF. The CDR3 coding sequence is TGCGCCAGCAGCCAAGCCGTGGGGGTACGAGCGGGAGGCGGTGAGCAGTTCTTC.

The chain joins TRBV27 to TRBJ2-6, with D possibly being TRBD1 (5 bases). Germline CDR1 and CDR2: MNHEY and SMNVEV (reference sequence). V lost 6 bases and J 3 bases, leaving 12 bases between the germline ends. This CDR3 has 15 amino acids. The CDR3, as DNA: TGTGCCAGCAGGACCAGGGAACGTGGGGCCAACGTCCTGACTTTC. This encodes CASRTRERGANVLTF.

J is TRBJ2-3 and V is TRBV29-1; D may be TRBD2 (6 bases). Germline assignment: CDR1 SQVTM and CDR2 ANQGSEA. This CDR3 is 13 amino acids long. V shed 7 bases and J shed 6 bases, with 17 bases lying between them. CDR3 sequence reads: CSGQRLAVDTQYF. The CDR3 DNA follows: TGCAGCGGACAACGGTTAGCGGTTGATACGCAGTATTTT.

This chain connects TRBV7-3 to TRBJ1-1; D gene uncertain. The germline V and J ends were trimmed by 2 bases and 1 base, with 5 bases remaining between them. From germline, CDR1 is SGHTA and CDR2 FQGTGA. The CDR3 runs to 13 residues. CDR3 amino acids: CASSLQENTEAFF. The CDR3 nucleotides read TGTGCCAGCAGCTTACAGGAGAACACTGAAGCTTTCTTT.

This rearrangement joins TRBV28 to TRBJ2-1, with 8 bases lining up with TRBD2. Germline V lookup: CDR1 MDHEN, CDR2 SYDVKM. The CDR3 is 15 amino acids. J lost 4 bases, V lost 4 bases, and 6 bases had no gene match. Written as DNA, the CDR3 is TGTGCCAGCAGTTACGCTAGCGGGTTTTACAATGAGCAGTTCTTC. This encodes CASSYASGFYNEQFF.

Here the CDR3 DNA reads TGTGCCAGCAGCTTCGGGACAGGGGGTAAGAGATCCTACAATGAGCAGTTCTTC. The encoded protein is CASSFGTGGKRSYNEQFF. V and J are TRBV7-9 and TRBJ2-1; 11 bases map to TRBD1. Germline CDR1 is SEHNR and CDR2 is FQNEAQ (reference sequence). Trimming took 3 bases from V and 1 from J; bases not matched to a gene: 8. The CDR3 totals 18 residues.

The chain's CDR3 is CASKHSGGTDTQYF. The CDR3, as DNA: TGTGCCAGCAAACACTCGGGGGGCACAGATACGCAGTATTTT. The genes are TRBV5-6 and TRBJ2-3; the D gene is possibly TRBD2 (6 bases). Deletions cut 6 bases from V and 1 base from J, with 12 bases between. Germline V gives CDR1 SGHDT, CDR2 YYEEEE. CDR3 length: 14 amino acids. The variable domain in full, completed from reference TRBV5-6 and TRBJ2-3, reads DAGVTQSPTHLIKTRGQQVTLRCSPKSGHDTVSWYQQALGQGPQFIFQYYEEEERQRGNFPDRFSGHQFPNYSSELNVNALLLGDSALYLCASKHSGGTDTQYFGPGTRLTVL.

The sample holds one count of this clone. The CDR3 region is CSVRASYNEQFF. For the CDR3, the DNA is TGCAGCGTGCGGGCCTCCTACAATGAGCAGTTCTTC. The chain carries TRBV29-1 and TRBJ2-1, with TRBD2 as a possible D gene (5 bases). The CDR3 is made up of 12 amino acids. Germline loops: CDR1 SQVTM, CDR2 ANQGSEA. V lost 6 bases and J 0 bases, leaving 6 bases between the germline ends.

This sequence joins TRBV19 and TRBJ2-1; TRBD2 is a possible D gene (5 bases). V was cut by 3 bases and J by 3 bases, with 12 bases left in between. The V gene's germline CDR1 is LNHDA and CDR2 SQIVND (reference sequence). The CDR3 runs to 15 residues. CDR3 DNA sequence: TGTGCCAGTAGTATGGCGGTCGGGAACTACAATGAGCAGTTCTTC. Its protein is CASSMAVGNYNEQFF.